This TCR beta chain emerged from a study of T-cell reconstitution after alpha-beta-depleted transplantation in children. Study results and limitations: It was newly produced T cells that mostly accounted for T-cell counts and diversity one year after transplant. Several hundred expanded graft clones reportedly gave rise to the alpha-beta T cells present about two months after transplant.

Germline loops: CDR1 SGHRS, CDR2 YFSETQ. V gave up 4 bases and J gave up 1 base; unmatched junction bases: 8. This CDR3 has 16 amino acids. For TCRbeta, the library was prepared with unique molecular identifiers. Via MiXCR, TCRdb re-called the PCR reads, giving one row per CDR3 protein. The table shows around 210,000 distinct CDR3 sequences, with approximately 7% occurring only once. This clonotype was seen at least ten times. The antigen is undetermined. The receptor was derived from a boy aged 2 to 9 with acute lymphoblastic leukemia, due to receive a stem cell transplant. V usage is TRBV5-1 and J usage is TRBJ2-3; 8 nucleotides line up with TRBD2. Sequencing used PBMCs, obtained before TCRalphabeta/CD19-depleted stem cell transplant. The CDR3 region is CASSRGGSLGTDTQYF. CDR3 sequence (DNA): TGCGCCAGCAGCCGGGGGGGTTCGCTTGGCACAGATACGCAGTATTTT.